The 25 T cell receptor beta chains given below trace back to one sample, sequenced in a study of T cell responses to AZD1222 COVID-19 vaccine. Sequenced by immunoSEQ multiplex PCR; TCRdb stores in-frame clones only, minus some. The sample lists more than 150,000 clones; roughly 92% were seen once. The source was peripheral blood, collected on day 0 of AZD1222 vaccination. These receptors all stem from an adult in good health.

V is TRBV7-9 and J is TRBJ2-5; D is unresolved. V was shortened by 5 bases and J by 5 bases, with 12 bases between the two germline ends. This CDR3 contains 13 residues. The V gene's germline CDR1 is SEHNR and CDR2 FQNEAQ (reference sequence). The chain's CDR3 is CASSPARIETQYF. The CDR3 coding sequence is TGTGCCAGCAGCCCTGCTAGAATTGAGACCCAGTACTTC.

The chain is built from TRBV5-1 and TRBJ1-5; weak D call: TRBD1 (5 bases). This CDR3 is built from 16 residues. V gave up 0 bases and J gave up 2 bases, with 12 bases separating them. Germline V gene sequence: CDR1 SGHRS, CDR2 YFSETQ. This chain's CDR3 is CASSLDGMGGNQPQHF. The CDR3 nucleotides read TGCGCCAGCAGCTTGGACGGAATGGGGGGCAATCAGCCCCAGCATTTT.

The J gene is TRBJ1-1, the V gene TRBV27; D is perhaps TRBD1 (6 bases). The length of the CDR3 is 13 residues. Trimming shortened V by 6 bases and J by 2 bases, and 10 bases separated the two germline ends. Germline V CDR1 and CDR2: MNHEY, SMNVEV (reference sequence). The CDR3 DNA follows: TGTGCCAGCAGGCAGGGGTCCAACACTGAAGCTTTCTTT. Its translation is CASRQGSNTEAFF.

The V and J genes are TRBV5-1 and TRBJ2-1, with TRBD2 matching 11 bases. J gave up 6 bases and V 4 bases, and 6 bases lay outside the gene matches. The germline V gene has CDR1 SGHRS and CDR2 YFSETQ. The CDR3 has 15 amino acids. The CDR3, as DNA: TGCGCCAGCAGCCTACTAGCGGGAGATTTCAATGAGCAGTTCTTC. This sequence encodes CASSLLAGDFNEQFF.

The chain combines TRBV24-1 with TRBJ1-2, with no clear D. The CDR3 contains 13 residues. Germline V CDR1 and CDR2: KGHDR, SFDVKD. V lost 4 bases to trimming and J lost 8 bases, with 13 bases between them. CDR3 sequence (DNA): TGTGCCACCAGTGAATCCGCGGGGATAGGCTACACCTTC. Amino acid sequence: CATSESAGIGYTF.

This chain links TRBV18 with TRBJ1-1; perhaps TRBD1 as D (5 bases). V lost 6 bases and J 1 base, leaving 12 bases between the germline ends. This CDR3 spans 14 amino acids. Looked up from germline, CDR1 is KGHSH and CDR2 is LQKENI. CDR3: CASSAGTGNTEAFF. The CDR3 DNA reads TGTGCCAGCTCGGCCGGGACGGGGAACACTGAAGCTTTCTTT.

This clone has only a few counts. V usage is TRBV4-1 and J usage is TRBJ1-2; the match to TRBD1 covers 8 bases. V gave up 4 bases and J gave up 2 bases; unmatched junction bases: 9. The CDR3 has 16 residues. The germline V gene encodes CDR1 MGHRA and CDR2 YSYEKL. This chain's CDR3 is CASSLSRDRQNYGYTF. The CDR3 DNA sequence: TGCGCCAGCAGCCTTAGTAGGGACAGGCAGAACTATGGCTACACCTTC.

The genes are TRBV4-1 and TRBJ1-1, with D hard to call. Germline V CDR1 and CDR2: MGHRA, YSYEKL. Trimming took 4 bases from V and 2 from J, leaving 2 bases between them. The CDR3 covers 11 residues. The chain's CDR3 is CASSLNTEAFF. In DNA form, the CDR3 reads TGCGCCAGCAGCCTCAACACTGAAGCTTTCTTT.

The chain carries TRBV28 and TRBJ2-7; D might be TRBD2 (6 bases). Looked up from germline, CDR1 is MDHEN and CDR2 is SYDVKM. The CDR3 length is 13 residues. V was shortened by 8 bases and J by 11 bases, with 22 bases between the two germline ends. The CDR3 region is CASANREPTREYF. CDR3 sequence (DNA): TGTGCCAGCGCCAATCGGGAGCCTACTCGAGAGTACTTC.

V is TRBV12-3 or TRBV12-4 and J is TRBJ2-7; D is undetermined. The CDR3 has 12 residues. The germline V and J ends were trimmed by 5 bases and 3 bases, with 8 bases remaining between them. The CDR3 DNA reads as TGTGCCAGCAGTGCGGATCTCTACGAGCAGTACGTC. The encoded protein is CASSADLYEQYV.

The chain has TRBV3-1 (or the pseudogene TRBV3-2) and TRBJ2-3; no firm D call. CDR1 and CDR2 from the germline V gene are LGHDT and YNNKEL (reference sequence). The V gene lost 4 bases and the J gene lost 5 bases, with 7 bases spanning the gap. This CDR3 contains 12 residues. CDR3 in DNA: TGTGCCAGCAGCCCCAGTAAAGATACGCAGTATTTT. Its translation is CASSPSKDTQYF.

This rearrangement joins TRBV7-9 to TRBJ1-2; D gene ambiguous. Germline loops: CDR1 SEHNR, CDR2 FQNEAQ (reference sequence). The CDR3 consists of 14 residues. Trimming cost V 3 bases and J 4 bases, with 12 bases left between them. CDR3 nucleotide sequence: TGTGCCAGCAGCTTCGTCGGACGCGCCTATGGCTACACCTTC. Translated: CASSFVGRAYGYTF.

V usage is TRBV28 and J usage is TRBJ2-7, with TRBD1 matching 8 bases. The CDR3 is 16 residues long. Germline values: CDR1 MDHEN, CDR2 SYDVKM. Losses at the gene ends were 5 bases for V and 4 bases for J; bases not matched to a gene: 13. The CDR3 coding sequence is TGTGCCAGCAGTCCCTCCGGGGCAGGGGGCAGTTACGAGCAGTACGTC. Translated, it gives CASSPSGAGGSYEQYV.

The J gene is TRBJ2-7, the V gene TRBV21-1; TRBD2, the table's D call, was not compared with the DNA. TRBV21-1 is given as a pseudogene. This CDR3 comprises 12 residues. The CDR3 DNA follows: TGTGCCAGCAGCAAAAGCCCCTACGAGCAGTACGTC. Residues: CASSKSPYEQYV.

This clone was detected once. The rearrangement uses TRBV5-5 and TRBJ2-7, with D uncertain. CDR1 and CDR2 from the germline V gene are SGHKS and YYEKEE (reference sequence). This CDR3 region has 12 residues. V was cut by 4 bases and J by 0 bases, with 5 bases left in between. The CDR3 sequence: CASSPSSYEQYF. In DNA form, the CDR3 reads TGTGCCAGCAGCCCCAGCTCCTACGAGCAGTACTTC. The full variable domain, completed using reference TRBV5-5 and TRBJ2-7, is DAGVTQSPTHLIKTRGQQVTLRCSPISGHKSVSWYQQVLGQGPQFIFQYYEKEERGRGNFPDRFSARQFPNYSSELNVNALLLGDSALYLCASSPSSYEQYFGPGTRLTVT.

This chain uses TRBV19 with TRBJ1-1; D is unclear. Trimming shortened V by 6 bases and J by 7 bases, and 12 bases separated the two germline ends. Germline CDR1 reads LNHDA; CDR2 reads SQIVND (reference sequence). This CDR3 has 12 residues. CDR3 region: CASSFLNGEAFF. As DNA, the CDR3 is TGTGCCAGTAGCTTTTTAAACGGTGAAGCTTTCTTT.

The J gene is TRBJ1-2, the V gene TRBV2, with D uncertain. The CDR3 is 16 amino acids. The germline CDR1 and CDR2 sequences are SNHLY and FYNNEI. V lost 4 bases and J lost 7, with 22 bases in between. The chain's CDR3 is CASSVRPTPVIFGYTF. The CDR3 DNA follows: TGTGCCAGCAGTGTTAGACCGACCCCGGTTATTTTTGGCTACACCTTC.

Turning to this clone: Mismatch with germline at one junction end may stem from a read error. DNA of the CDR3: TGTGCCAGCAGTCAAGGGGGGGGAAGGGAGCAGTACTTC. It codes for CASSQGGGREQYF. The chain links TRBV3-1 (or the pseudogene TRBV3-2) to TRBJ2-7; D is perhaps TRBD2 (7 bases). Germline loops: CDR1 LGHDT, CDR2 YNNKEL (reference sequence). The CDR3 is made up of 13 amino acids.

The rearrangement joins TRBV6-4 to TRBJ2-7; D not resolved. The CDR3 runs to 13 residues. Trimming removed 7 bases from V and 4 bases from J, with 14 bases in between. Per the germline V gene, CDR1 is MRHNA and CDR2 is SNTAGT. Written as DNA, the CDR3 is TGTGCCAGCAAGGAGAAAGGCAAATACGAGCAGTACTTC. Protein: CASKEKGKYEQYF.

V gene TRBV14 combines with J gene TRBJ2-1; D not certain. Germline CDR1 and CDR2: SGHDN and FVKESK. CDR3 size: 15 residues. With 0 bases removed from V and 7 bases from J, the gap between germline ends came to 13 bases. For the CDR3, the DNA is TGTGCCAGCAGCCAAGAGGGAACAGTCCCTAATGAGCAGTTCTTC. Protein: CASSQEGTVPNEQFF.

This clone was seen a handful of times. J is TRBJ2-7 and V is TRBV10-1; 10 positions match TRBD1. Germline loops: CDR1 WNHNN, CDR2 SYGVQD (reference sequence). Trimming removed 6 bases from V and 7 bases from J; junction bases left unmatched: 15. The CDR3 sequence is 16 residues long. The CDR3 nucleotides read TGCGCCAGCAGCTACCTCCGGGACAGGGGTCTAAGGGAGCAGTACTTC. Protein product: CASSYLRDRGLREQYF.

This clone was seen a handful of times. The chain recombines TRBV4-2 with TRBJ1-1; the match to TRBD1 covers 7 bases. CDR1 is LGHNA, CDR2 YNFKEQ, per germline. The CDR3 is 16 amino acids. The J segment lost 0 bases and the V segment lost 1 base, leaving 5 bases of the junction unmatched. This CDR3 is CASSQASGTVNTEAFF. The CDR3 nucleotides read TGTGCCAGCAGCCAAGCATCGGGGACAGTGAACACTGAAGCTTTCTTT.

The J gene is TRBJ1-1, the V gene TRBV6-5, with 7 bases identical to TRBD1. Germline CDR1 is MNHEY and CDR2 is SVGAGI. The length of the CDR3 is 11 residues. V shed 6 bases, J shed 9 bases, and the junction held 4 bases outside the gene matches. For the CDR3, the DNA is TGTGCCAGCAGCAGGGGGACGAAAGCTTTCTTT. Translated, it gives CASSRGTKAFF.

The genes are TRBV5-1 and TRBJ2-5, with D tentatively TRBD2 (5 bases). Germline CDR1 reads SGHRS; CDR2 reads YFSETQ. CDR3 length: 15 residues. Deletions cut 0 bases from V and 3 bases from J, with 12 bases between. The CDR3 sequence is CASSLGPGIKETQYF. In nucleotides, the CDR3 is TGCGCCAGCAGCTTGGGTCCGGGGATCAAAGAGACCCAGTACTTC.

The chain joins TRBV7-2 to TRBJ2-5; D may be TRBD2 (6 bases). This CDR3 comprises 14 residues. The V end lost 0 bases, the J end lost 5 bases, and 10 bases lay between the germline ends. Germline-derived CDR1 and CDR2 are SGHTA and FQGNSA. CDR3 in amino acids: CASSLASRGETQYF. CDR3 bases: TGTGCCAGCAGCTTAGCCAGCCGGGGGGAGACCCAGTACTTC.